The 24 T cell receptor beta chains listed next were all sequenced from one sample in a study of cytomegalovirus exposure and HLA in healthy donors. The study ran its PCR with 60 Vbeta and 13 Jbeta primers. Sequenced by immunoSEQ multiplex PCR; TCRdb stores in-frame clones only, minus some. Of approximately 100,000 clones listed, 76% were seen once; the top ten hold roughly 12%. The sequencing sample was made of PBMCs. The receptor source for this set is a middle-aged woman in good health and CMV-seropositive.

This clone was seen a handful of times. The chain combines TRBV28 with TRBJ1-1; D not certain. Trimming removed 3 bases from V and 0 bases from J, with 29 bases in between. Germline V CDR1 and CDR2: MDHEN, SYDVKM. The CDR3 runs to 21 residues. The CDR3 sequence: CASSFGPVGVSVGRMNTEAFF. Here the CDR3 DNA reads TGTGCCAGCAGTTTTGGGCCCGTGGGTGTGTCAGTAGGTCGGATGAACACTGAAGCTTTCTTT. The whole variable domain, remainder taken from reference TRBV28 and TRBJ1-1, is DVKVTQSSRYLVKRTGEKVFLECVQDMDHENMFWYRQDPGLGLRLIYFSYDVKMKEKGDIPEGYSVSREKKERFSLILESASTNQTSMYLCASSFGPVGVSVGRMNTEAFFGQGTRLTVV.

CDR3 in amino acids: CAWSRTGGAGQPQHF. CDR3 bases: TGTGCCTGGAGTCGCACAGGGGGCGCCGGGCAGCCCCAGCATTTT. The chain couples TRBV30 to TRBJ1-5; 9 bases are a match to TRBD1. Germline lookup yields CDR1 GTSNPN and CDR2 SVGIG (reference sequence). The CDR3 has 15 residues. V was clipped by 2 bases and J by 7 bases; unmatched bases: 9.

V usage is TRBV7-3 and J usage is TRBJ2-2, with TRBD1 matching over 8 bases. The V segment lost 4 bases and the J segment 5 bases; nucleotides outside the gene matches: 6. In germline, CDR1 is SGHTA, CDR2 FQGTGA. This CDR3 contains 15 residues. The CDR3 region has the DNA TGTGCCAGCAGCTCATCACAGGGGGAAACCGGGGAGCTGTTTTTT. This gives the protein CASSSSQGETGELFF. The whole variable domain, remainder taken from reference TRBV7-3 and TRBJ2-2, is GAGVSQTPSNKVTEKGKYVELRCDPISGHTALYWYRQSLGQGPEFLIYFQGTGAADDSGLPNDRFFAVRPEGSVSTLKIQRTERGDSAVYLCASSSSQGETGELFFGEGSRLTVL.

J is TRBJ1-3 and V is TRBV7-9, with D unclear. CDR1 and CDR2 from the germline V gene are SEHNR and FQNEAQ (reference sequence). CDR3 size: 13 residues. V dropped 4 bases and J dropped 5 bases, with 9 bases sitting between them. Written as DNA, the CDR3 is TGTGCCAGCAGCTACCTTGAGAGAAACACCATATATTTT. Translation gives CASSYLERNTIYF.

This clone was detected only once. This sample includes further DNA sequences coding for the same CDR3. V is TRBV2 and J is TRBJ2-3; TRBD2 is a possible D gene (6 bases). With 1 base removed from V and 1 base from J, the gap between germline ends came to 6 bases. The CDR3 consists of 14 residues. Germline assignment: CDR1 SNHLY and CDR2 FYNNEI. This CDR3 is CASSEGRGTDTQYF. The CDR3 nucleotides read TGTGCCAGCAGTGAAGGGAGGGGCACAGATACGCAGTATTTT. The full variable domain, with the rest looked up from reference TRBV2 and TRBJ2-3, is EPEVTQTPSHQVTQMGQEVILRCVPISNHLYFYWYRQILGQKVEFLVSFYNNEISEKSEIFDDQFSVERPDGSNFTLKIRSTKLEDSAMYFCASSEGRGTDTQYFGPGTRLTVL.

The CDR3 spells CASSIVAGYGNQPQHF. In DNA form, the CDR3 reads TGTGCCAGTAGTATAGTTGCGGGATACGGCAATCAGCCCCAGCATTTT. The J gene is TRBJ1-5, the V gene TRBV19; D is unclear. V lost 1 base and J 2 bases, leaving 12 bases between the germline ends. Germline loops: CDR1 LNHDA, CDR2 SQIVND (reference sequence). The CDR3 consists of 16 residues.

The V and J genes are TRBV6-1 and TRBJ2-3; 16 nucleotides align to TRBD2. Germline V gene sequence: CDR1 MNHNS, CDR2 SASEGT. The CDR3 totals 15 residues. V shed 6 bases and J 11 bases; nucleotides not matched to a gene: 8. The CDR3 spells CASRPGLAGGLVQYF. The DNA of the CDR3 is TGTGCCAGCAGACCGGGACTAGCGGGGGGGCTGGTGCAGTATTTT.

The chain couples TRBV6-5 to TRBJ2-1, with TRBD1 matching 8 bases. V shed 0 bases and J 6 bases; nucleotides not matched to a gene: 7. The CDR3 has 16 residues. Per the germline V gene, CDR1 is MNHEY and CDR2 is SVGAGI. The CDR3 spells CASSYSLDRVSNEQFF. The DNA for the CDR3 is TGTGCCAGCAGTTACTCCTTGGACAGGGTCAGCAATGAGCAGTTCTTC.

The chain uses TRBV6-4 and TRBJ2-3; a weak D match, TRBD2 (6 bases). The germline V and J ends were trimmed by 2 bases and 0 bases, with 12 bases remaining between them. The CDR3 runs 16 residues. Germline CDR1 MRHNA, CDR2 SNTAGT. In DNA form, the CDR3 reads TGTGCCAGCAGTGACGGGAGGATCACTAGCACAGATACGCAGTATTTT. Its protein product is CASSDGRITSTDTQYF.

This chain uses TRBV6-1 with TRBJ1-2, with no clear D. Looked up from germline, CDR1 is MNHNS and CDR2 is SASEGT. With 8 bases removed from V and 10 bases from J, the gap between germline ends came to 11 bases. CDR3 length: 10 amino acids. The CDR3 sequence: CASLSGDYTF. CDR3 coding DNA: TGTGCCAGCCTGTCCGGGGACTACACCTTC.

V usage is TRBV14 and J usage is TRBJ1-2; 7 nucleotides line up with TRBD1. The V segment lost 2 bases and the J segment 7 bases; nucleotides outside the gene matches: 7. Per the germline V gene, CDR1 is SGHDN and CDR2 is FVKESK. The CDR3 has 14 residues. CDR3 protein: CASSQNRGSVGYTF. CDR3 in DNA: TGTGCCAGCAGCCAAAACAGGGGATCAGTTGGCTACACCTTC. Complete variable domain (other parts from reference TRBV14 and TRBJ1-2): EAGVTQFPSHSVIEKGQTVTLRCDPISGHDNLYWYRRVMGKEIKFLLHFVKESKQDESGMPNNRFLAERTGGTYSTLKVQPAELEDSGVYFCASSQNRGSVGYTFGSGTRLTVV.

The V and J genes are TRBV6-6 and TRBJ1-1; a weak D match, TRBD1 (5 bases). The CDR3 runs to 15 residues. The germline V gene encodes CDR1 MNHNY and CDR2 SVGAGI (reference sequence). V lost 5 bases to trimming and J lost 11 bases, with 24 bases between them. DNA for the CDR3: TGTGCCAGCAGTAACCCCCAGGGTAGGGATGAAAACGCTTTCTTT. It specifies CASSNPQGRDENAFF.

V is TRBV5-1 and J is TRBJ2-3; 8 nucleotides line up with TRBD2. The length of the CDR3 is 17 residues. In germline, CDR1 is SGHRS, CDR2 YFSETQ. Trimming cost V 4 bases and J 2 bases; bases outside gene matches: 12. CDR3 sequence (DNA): TGCGCCAGCAGCCCGGGGGGAGCGGGGGTCATCACAGATACGCAGTATTTT. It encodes CASSPGGAGVITDTQYF. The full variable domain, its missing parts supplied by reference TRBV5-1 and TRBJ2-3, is KAGVTQTPRYLIKTRGQQVTLSCSPISGHRSVSWYQQTPGQGLQFLFEYFSETQRNKGNFPGRFSGRQFSNSRSEMNVSTLELGDSALYLCASSPGGAGVITDTQYFGPGTRLTVL.

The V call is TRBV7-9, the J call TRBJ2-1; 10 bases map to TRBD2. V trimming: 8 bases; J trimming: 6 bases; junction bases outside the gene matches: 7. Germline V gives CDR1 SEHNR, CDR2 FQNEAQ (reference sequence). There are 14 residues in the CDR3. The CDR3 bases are TGTGCCAGCCTCCTTAGCGGGGGGTCCAATGAGCAGTTCTTC. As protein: CASLLSGGSNEQFF. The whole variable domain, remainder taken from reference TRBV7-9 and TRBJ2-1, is DTGVSQNPRHKITKRGQNVTFRCDPISEHNRLYWYRQTLGQGPEFLTYFQNEAQLEKSRLLSDRFSAERPKGSFSTLEIQRTEQGDSAMYLCASLLSGGSNEQFFGPGTRLTVL.

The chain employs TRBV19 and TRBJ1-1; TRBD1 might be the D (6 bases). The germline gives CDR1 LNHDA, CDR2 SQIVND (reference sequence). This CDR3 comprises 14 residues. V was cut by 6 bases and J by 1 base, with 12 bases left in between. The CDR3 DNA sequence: TGTGCCAGTAGGCCCTACAGGGAGAACACTGAAGCTTTCTTT. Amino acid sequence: CASRPYRENTEAFF.

DNA of the CDR3: TGTGCCTGCCCCAGGGAAAGCAATGAAAAACTGTTTTTT. It translates to CACPRESNEKLFF. This chain links TRBV30 with TRBJ1-4; weak D call: TRBD1 (5 bases). Germline V gene lookup returns CDR1 GTSNPN and CDR2 SVGIG (reference sequence). This CDR3 comprises 13 residues. V was trimmed by 6 bases and J by 5 bases, leaving 13 bases between them.

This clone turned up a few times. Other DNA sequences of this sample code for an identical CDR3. CDR3 loop: CASSPSGTGGNYGYTF. For the CDR3, the DNA is TGTGCCAGCTCACCATCGGGGACAGGGGGAAACTATGGCTACACCTTC. This sequence joins TRBV18 and TRBJ1-2, with 11 bases that match TRBD1. With V trimmed by 2 bases and J by 2 bases, 4 bases remained unmatched. In germline, CDR1 is KGHSH, CDR2 LQKENI. The CDR3 consists of 16 residues.

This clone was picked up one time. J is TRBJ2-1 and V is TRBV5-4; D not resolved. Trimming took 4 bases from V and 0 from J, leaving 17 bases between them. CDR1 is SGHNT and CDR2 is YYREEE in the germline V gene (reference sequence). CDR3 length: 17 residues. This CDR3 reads CASSRTFLSSSYNEQFF. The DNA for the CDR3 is TGTGCCAGCAGCCGTACGTTTCTGAGTAGCTCCTACAATGAGCAGTTCTTC.

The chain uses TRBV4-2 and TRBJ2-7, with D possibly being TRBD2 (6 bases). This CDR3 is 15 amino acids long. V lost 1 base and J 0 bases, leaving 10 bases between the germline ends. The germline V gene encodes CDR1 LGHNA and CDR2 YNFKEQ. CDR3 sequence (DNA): TGTGCCAGCAGCCAAGGGATAGCGGTCTCCTACGAGCAGTACTTC. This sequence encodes CASSQGIAVSYEQYF.

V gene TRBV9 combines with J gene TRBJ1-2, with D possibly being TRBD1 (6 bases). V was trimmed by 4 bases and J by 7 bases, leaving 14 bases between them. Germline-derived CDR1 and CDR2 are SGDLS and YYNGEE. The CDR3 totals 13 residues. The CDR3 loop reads CASSPNRDGGYTF. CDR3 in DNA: TGTGCCAGCAGCCCTAACAGGGATGGTGGCTACACCTTC. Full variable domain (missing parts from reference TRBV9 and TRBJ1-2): DSGVTQTPKHLITATGQRVTLRCSPRSGDLSVYWYQQSLDQGLQFLIQYYNGEERAKGNILERFSAQQFPDLHSELNLSSLELGDSALYFCASSPNRDGGYTFGSGTRLTVV.

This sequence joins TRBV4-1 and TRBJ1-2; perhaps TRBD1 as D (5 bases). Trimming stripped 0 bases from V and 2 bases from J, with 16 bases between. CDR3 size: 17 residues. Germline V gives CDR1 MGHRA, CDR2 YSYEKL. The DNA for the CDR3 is TGCGCCAGCAGCCAAGATCCCGGACACAATTTAAACTATGGCTACACCTTC. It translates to CASSQDPGHNLNYGYTF.

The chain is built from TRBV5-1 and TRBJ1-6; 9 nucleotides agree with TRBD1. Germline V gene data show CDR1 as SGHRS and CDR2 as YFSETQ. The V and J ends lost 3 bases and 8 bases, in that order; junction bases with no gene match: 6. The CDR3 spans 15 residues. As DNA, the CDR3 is TGCGCCAGCAGCTCCGGACAGGGGCCTCATTCACCCCTCCACTTT. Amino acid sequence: CASSSGQGPHSPLHF. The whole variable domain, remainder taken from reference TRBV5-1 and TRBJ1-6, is KAGVTQTPRYLIKTRGQQVTLSCSPISGHRSVSWYQQTPGQGLQFLFEYFSETQRNKGNFPGRFSGRQFSNSRSEMNVSTLELGDSALYLCASSSGQGPHSPLHFGNGTRLTVT.

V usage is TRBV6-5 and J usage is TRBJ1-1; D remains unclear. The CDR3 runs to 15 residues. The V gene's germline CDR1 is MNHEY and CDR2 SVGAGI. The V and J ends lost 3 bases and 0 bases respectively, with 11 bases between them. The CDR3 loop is CASSYQPGMNTEAFF. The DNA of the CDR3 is TGTGCCAGCAGTTATCAACCGGGGATGAACACTGAAGCTTTCTTT.

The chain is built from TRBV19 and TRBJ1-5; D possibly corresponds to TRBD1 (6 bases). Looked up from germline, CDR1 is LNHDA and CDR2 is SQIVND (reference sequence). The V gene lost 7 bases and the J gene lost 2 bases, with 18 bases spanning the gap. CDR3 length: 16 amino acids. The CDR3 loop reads CASKTTGRWGNQPQHF. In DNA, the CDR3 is TGTGCCAGTAAGACGACAGGCCGGTGGGGCAATCAGCCCCAGCATTTT.